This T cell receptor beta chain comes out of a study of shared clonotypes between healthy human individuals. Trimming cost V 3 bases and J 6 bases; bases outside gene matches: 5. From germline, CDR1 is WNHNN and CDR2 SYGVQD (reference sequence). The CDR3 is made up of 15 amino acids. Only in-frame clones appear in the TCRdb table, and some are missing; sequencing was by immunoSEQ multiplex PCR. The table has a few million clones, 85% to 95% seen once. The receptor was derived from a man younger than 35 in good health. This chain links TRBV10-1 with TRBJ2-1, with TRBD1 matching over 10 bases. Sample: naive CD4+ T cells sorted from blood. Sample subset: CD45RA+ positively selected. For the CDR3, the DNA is TGCGCCAGCAGTGATACGGGACAGGGGATCAATGAGCAGTTCTTC. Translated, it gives CASSDTGQGINEQFF.